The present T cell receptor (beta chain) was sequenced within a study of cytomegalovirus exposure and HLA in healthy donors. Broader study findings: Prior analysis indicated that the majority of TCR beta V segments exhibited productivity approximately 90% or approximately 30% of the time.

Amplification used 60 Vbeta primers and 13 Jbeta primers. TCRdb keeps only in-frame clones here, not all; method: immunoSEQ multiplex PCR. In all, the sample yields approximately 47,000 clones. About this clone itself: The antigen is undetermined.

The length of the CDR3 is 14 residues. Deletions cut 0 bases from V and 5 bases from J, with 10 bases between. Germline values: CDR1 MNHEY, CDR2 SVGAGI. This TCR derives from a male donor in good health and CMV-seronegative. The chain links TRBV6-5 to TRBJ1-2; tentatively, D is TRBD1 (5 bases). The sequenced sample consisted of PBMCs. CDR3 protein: CASSYSGEDYGYTF. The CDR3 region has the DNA TGTGCCAGCAGTTACTCAGGGGAGGATTATGGCTACACCTTC.